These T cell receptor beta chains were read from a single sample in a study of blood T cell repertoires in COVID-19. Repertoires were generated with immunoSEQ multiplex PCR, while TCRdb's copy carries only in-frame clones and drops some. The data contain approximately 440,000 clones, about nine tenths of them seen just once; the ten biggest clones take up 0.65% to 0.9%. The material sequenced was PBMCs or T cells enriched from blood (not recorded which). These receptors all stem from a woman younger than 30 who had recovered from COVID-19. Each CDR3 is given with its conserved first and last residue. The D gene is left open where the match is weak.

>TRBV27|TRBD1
CASSPGGQGRIYNSPLHF
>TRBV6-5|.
CASSYGAYNSPLHF
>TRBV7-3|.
CASSLTGGDPGYGYTF
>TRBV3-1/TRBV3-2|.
CASSQEVSSPLHF
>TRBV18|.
CASGGGGNYGYTF
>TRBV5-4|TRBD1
CASSLERGQGRNEQFF
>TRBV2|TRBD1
CASTRDRASSYEQYF
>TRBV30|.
CAWSVSGNTIYF
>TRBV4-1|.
CASSQVSQSTGELFF
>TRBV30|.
CAWSISTVRGWGTAYTGELFF
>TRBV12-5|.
CASSKHSGNTIYF